A single TCR beta chain is shown here with its context. Synthetically made TCR analog templates were put into each PCR as spikes. Here immunoSEQ multiplex PCR was the method, and the copy in TCRdb shows in-frame clones only, minus some. The profile covers some 60,000 clones, with about 86% appearing a single time and less than 3.5% taken by the ten largest. Pretreatment and on-treatment blood mononuclear cell samples were taken, totaling between 1 and 8 time points per patient. The data stem from a study of PD-L1 blockade in urothelial cancer. Turning to the study itself: About 85% of the 29 patients were men whose urothelial cancer was bladder-origin. Blood was analyzed 3 weeks (second dose) and 6 weeks after treatment start.

Germline CDR1 is SGHRS and CDR2 is YFSETQ. V lost 2 bases to trimming and J lost 1 base; unmatched junction nucleotides: 8. This CDR3 is 16 amino acids long. The chain links TRBV5-1 to TRBJ2-7; 8 bases are a match to TRBD1. The receptor comes from a man in his forties or fifties with urothelial cancer. The specimen was PBMCs, collected around atezolizumab (anti-PD-L1) treatment. The CDR3 region has the DNA TGCGCCAGCAGCTTACCACAGGGGGATGGATCCTACGAGCAGTACTTC. Its translation: CASSLPQGDGSYEQYF.